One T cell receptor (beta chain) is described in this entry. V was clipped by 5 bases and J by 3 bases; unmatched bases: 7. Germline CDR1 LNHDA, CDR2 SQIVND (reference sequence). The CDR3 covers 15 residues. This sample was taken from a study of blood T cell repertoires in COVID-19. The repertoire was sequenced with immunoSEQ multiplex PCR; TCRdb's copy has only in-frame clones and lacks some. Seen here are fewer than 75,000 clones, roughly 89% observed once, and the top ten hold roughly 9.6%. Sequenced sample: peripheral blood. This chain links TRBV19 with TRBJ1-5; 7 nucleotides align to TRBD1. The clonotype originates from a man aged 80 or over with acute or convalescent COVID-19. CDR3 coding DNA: TGTGCCAGTAGTGGCAGGGGGGTCAACAATCAGCCCCAGCATTTT. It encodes CASSGRGVNNQPQHF.